This T cell receptor beta chain emerged from a study of cytomegalovirus exposure and HLA in healthy donors. With 60 Vbeta and 13 Jbeta primers, the PCR was carried out. TCRdb's table, derived via immunoSEQ multiplex PCR, lists solely in-frame clones and lacks some. The sample lists under 200,000 clones, more than 65% occurring once. V shed 2 bases and J shed 5 bases, with 13 bases lying between them. The CDR3 is 15 amino acids. Germline CDR1 SGHDN, CDR2 FVKESK. This TCR came from a woman aged 50 to 65 in good health and CMV-seronegative. This rearrangement joins TRBV14 to TRBJ2-1; the D gene is possibly TRBD2 (5 bases). Specimen: PBMCs. The CDR3 nucleotides read TGTGCCAGCAGCCAAACCGGGATTGCCAACAATGAGCAGTTCTTC. Translation gives CASSQTGIANNEQFF.